This T cell receptor beta chain was sequenced in a study of cytomegalovirus exposure and HLA in healthy donors. About the study: The platform used for the 120 or so validation repertoires matched that of the roughly 700 first-cohort repertoires, a later analysis reported.

On this clone itself: Its cognate antigen is unknown.

Trimming shortened V by 1 base and J by 4 bases, and 5 bases separated the two germline ends. The CDR3 is made up of 13 amino acids. Per the germline V gene, CDR1 is SGHVS and CDR2 is FNYEAQ. Findings of the study overall: Researchers catalogued around 150 TCR beta chains as cytomegalovirus-associated. Some public TCRs appeared in many individuals, while most sequences were rare. Reports credit the classifier with highly specific, highly sensitive diagnosis of cytomegalovirus status.

The protocol was immunoSEQ multiplex PCR, while the TCRdb copy is restricted to in-frame clones and leaves out a portion. The sample includes about 260,000 clones, 90% seen only once; the top ten take around 3.1%. The sequenced sample was PBMCs. This clonotype originated in a woman in her 30s in good health and CMV-seronegative. The chain recombines TRBV7-6 with TRBJ2-1; D gene ambiguous. DNA for the CDR3: TGTGCCAGCAGCTTAGACGGTTACAATGAGCAGTTCTTC. Its protein is CASSLDGYNEQFF.